Listed below are T cell receptor beta chains from one sample, sequenced in a study of blood T cell repertoires in COVID-19. The assay was immunoSEQ multiplex PCR, and TCRdb's table has in-frame clones only and misses some. The sample has roughly 100,000 clones, roughly 81% seen once; the top ten hold around 10%. Source material: peripheral blood. The receptor set was obtained from a man between 40 and 49 years old with active or convalescent COVID-19. The CDR3 runs from the conserved cysteine through the conserved F or W. The D gene is left open where the match is weak. Clone size is shown for a subset of rows, as once, few, many or a class of expanded clone.

cdr3_nt,cdr3_aa,clone_size,d_call,j_call,v_call
TGTGCCAGCTCACCGGGACAGGGAGGCGGCTACACCTTC,CASSPGQGGGYTF,many,TRBD1,TRBJ1-2,TRBV18
TGTGCCAGCAGTGAAAAGTTCAGGGGCGGTCAGCCCCAGCATTTT,CASSEKFRGGQPQHF,-,-,TRBJ1-5,TRBV6-1
TGTGCCAGCAGTTTCGACCGTCTGGGGCGTGAAAAACTGTTTTTT,CASSFDRLGREKLFF,-,-,TRBJ1-4,TRBV6-5
TGTGCCAGCAGCCGCCCGGGACAGGGTGTTGGCTACACCTTC,CASSRPGQGVGYTF,-,TRBD1,TRBJ1-2,TRBV3-1/TRBV3-2
TGTGCCAGCAGCCAAGGACTGTTCAACACTGAAGCTTTCTTT,CASSQGLFNTEAFF,-,-,TRBJ1-1,TRBV27
TGTGCCAGCAGTGAATATGGGCCAGGGGGTGAAAAACTGTTTTTT,CASSEYGPGGEKLFF,-,TRBD1,TRBJ1-4,TRBV25-1
TGTGCCAGCAGTTTGGACAGGGAGGTTGGCTACACCTTC,CASSLDREVGYTF,-,TRBD1,TRBJ1-2,TRBV12-3/TRBV12-4
TGTGCCAGCAGCCAAGAGACAGGGGGCGCAGATACGCAGTATTTT,CASSQETGGADTQYF,-,TRBD1,TRBJ2-3,TRBV4-2
TGCGCCAGCAGCTACGGACAGGGCCTTGACGAGCAGTACTTC,CASSYGQGLDEQYF,-,TRBD1,TRBJ2-7,TRBV5-1
TGCGCCAGCAGCTTGGACGCGGGGGGGACGAACACCGGGGAGCTGTTTTTT,CASSLDAGGTNTGELFF,once,TRBD2,TRBJ2-2,TRBV5-1
TGTGCCAGCAGCTTGTTTGGGACAGCTAACACCGGGGAGCTGTTTTTT,CASSLFGTANTGELFF,once,TRBD1,TRBJ2-2,TRBV5-6
TGTGCCAGCAGCCAAGAAAGCGGGGGGCTGTACAATGAGCAGTTCTTC,CASSQESGGLYNEQFF,-,TRBD2,TRBJ2-1,TRBV3-1/TRBV3-2
TGTGCCAGCAGTTTAGCCGCCGGCGGACAGGCGTATTTT,CASSLAAGGQAYF,-,TRBD1,TRBJ1-3,TRBV12-3/TRBV12-4
TGTGCCAGCTCCGGGACAGGCCAAATGAACACTGAAGCTTTCTTT,CASSGTGQMNTEAFF,-,TRBD1,TRBJ1-1,TRBV18